The rows below give T cell receptor beta chains drawn from one sample of a study of blood T cell repertoires in COVID-19. Assay: immunoSEQ multiplex PCR; the TCRdb copy retains only in-frame clones and omits some. The sample lists approximately 400,000 clones; roughly 90% were seen once. What was sequenced was peripheral blood. These receptor sequences come from a man aged 40-49 years with acute or convalescent COVID-19. Both conserved end residues are part of each CDR3. The D gene is left open where the match is weak. Not all rows give a size; the values are once, few, many and, for expanded clones, a class.

>NA|14|TRBJ1-3|TRBV19|TRBD1
CASRPDRERNTIYF
TGTGCCAGTAGGCCGGACAGGGAGAGAAACACCATATATTTT
>NA|16|TRBJ2-2|TRBV19|TRBD1
CASTTRDRGRTGELFF
TGTGCCAGTACCACCCGGGACAGGGGGCGCACCGGGGAGCTGTTTTTT
>NA|17|TRBJ2-7|TRBV16|TRBD2
CASSPISLAGGIHEQYF
TGTGCCAGCAGCCCAATAAGCCTAGCGGGAGGGATCCACGAGCAGTACTTC
>NA|13|TRBJ1-1|TRBV7-9|NA
CASSLGQHTEAFF
TGTGCCAGCAGCTTGGGACAACACACTGAAGCTTTCTTT
>NA|13|TRBJ1-2|TRBV12-3/TRBV12-4|NA
CASSPTGSYGYTF
TGTGCCAGCAGTCCAACAGGGTCTTATGGCTACACCTTC
>NA|14|TRBJ1-2|TRBV7-9|NA
CASSSLPNGYGYTF
TGTGCCAGCAGCTCTCTTCCTAATGGCTATGGCTACACCTTC
>once|12|TRBJ1-2|TRBV6-6|NA
CASSLGAVGYTF
TGTGCCAGCAGTTTGGGGGCGGTTGGCTACACCTTC
>NA|13|TRBJ1-2|TRBV6-5|TRBD1
CARLATGVYGYTF
TGTGCCAGGTTGGCGACAGGGGTGTATGGCTACACCTTC
>NA|13|TRBJ2-3|TRBV2|NA
CASSEGSEDTQYF
TGTGCCAGCAGTGAAGGAAGCGAAGATACGCAGTATTTT
>once|14|TRBJ1-1|TRBV6-5|NA
CASSWTGENTEAFF
TGTGCCAGCAGTTGGACGGGGGAGAACACTGAAGCTTTCTTT
>NA|15|TRBJ1-5|TRBV19|TRBD1
CASSLGQGADQPQHF
TGTGCCAGTAGTCTTGGACAGGGGGCCGATCAGCCCCAGCATTTT
>NA|15|TRBJ2-7|TRBV2|NA
CASSEIFSSSYEQYF
TGTGCCAGCAGTGAGATTTTCTCCAGCTCCTACGAGCAGTACTTC
>NA|17|TRBJ2-3|TRBV5-1|NA
CASSLGGWEASTDTQYF
TGCGCCAGCAGCTTGGGAGGTTGGGAGGCTAGCACAGATACGCAGTATTTT
>few|12|TRBJ1-1|TRBV6-6|NA
CASTRLNTEAFF
TGTGCCAGCACACGACTAAACACTGAAGCTTTCTTT
>NA|16|TRBJ1-2|TRBV6-2/TRBV6-3|TRBD1
CASSRPPGTAIYGYTF
TGTGCCAGCAGCCGACCCCCAGGGACAGCCATCTATGGCTACACCTTC
>NA|16|TRBJ2-6|TRBV4-2|TRBD1
CASSRTGGSGANVLTF
TGTGCCAGCAGCCGGACAGGGGGCTCTGGGGCCAACGTCCTGACTTTC
>NA|14|TRBJ2-3|TRBV4-2|NA
CASSQDLRADTQYF
TGTGCCAGCAGCCAAGATTTGAGGGCAGATACGCAGTATTTT
>NA|12|TRBJ2-1|TRBV6-5|NA
CASSSVSNEQFF
TGTGCCAGCAGTTCAGTATCCAATGAGCAGTTCTTC
>NA|14|TRBJ2-1|TRBV5-1|NA
CASSLSGFYNEQFF
TGCGCCAGCAGCTTATCAGGGTTCTACAATGAGCAGTTCTTC
>once|13|TRBJ2-3|TRBV7-2|NA
CASSLIGADTQYF
TGTGCCAGCAGCTTAATAGGGGCCGATACGCAGTATTTT
>once|12|TRBJ2-7|TRBV12-3/TRBV12-4|NA
CASSAGLQRKYF
TGTGCCAGCAGTGCGGGACTCCAAAGGAAGTACTTC
>once|14|TRBJ1-1|TRBV6-2/TRBV6-3|NA
CASSYSRGNTEAFF
TGTGCCAGCAGTTACTCCCGGGGAAACACTGAAGCTTTCTTT